These 16 T cell receptor beta chains share one sample of origin, sequenced in a study of Ad26.COV2.S vaccination and SARS-CoV-2 variants. Treatment specified: around 19 received Ad26.COV2.S at low or high dose, single or two shots; 5 received placebo; per-sample allocation not given. Samples analyzed were those drawn on day 63 after the first vaccine or placebo injection. Here immunoSEQ multiplex PCR was the method, and the copy in TCRdb shows in-frame clones only, minus some. The repertoire holds 300,000 to 400,000 clones, with about 82% as singletons. The sample was peripheral blood, taken in a trial of Ad26.COV2.S vaccine versus placebo. The receptors originated from a person between 18 and 65 years old who received the Ad26.COV2.S COVID-19 vaccine or a placebo.

The chain recombines TRBV11-2 with TRBJ1-2, with D possibly being TRBD1 (5 bases). Germline V gene lookup returns CDR1 SGHAT and CDR2 FQNNGV. Trimming took off 1 base at V and 8 bases at J, with 17 bases between the two ends. The length of the CDR3 is 15 residues. Here the CDR3 DNA reads TGTGCCAGCAGCTTAGTCTCAGGGTCCTTTGAGGGCTACACCTTC. This encodes CASSLVSGSFEGYTF. The whole variable domain, filled in from reference TRBV11-2 and TRBJ1-2, reads EAGVAQSPRYKIIEKRQSVAFWCNPISGHATLYWYQQILGQGPKLLIQFQNNGVVDDSQLPKDRFSAERLKGVDSTLKIQPAKLEDSAVYLCASSLVSGSFEGYTFGSGTRLTVV.

The chain has TRBV6-2 or TRBV6-3 and TRBJ2-5; D uncertain. The ends were cut back, 6 bases at V and 5 bases at J, with 16 bases in the middle. CDR3 size: 14 residues. CDR1 and CDR2 (germline): MNHEY, SVGEGT. DNA of the CDR3: TGTGCCAGCAGCGACGGGTCATTGGGGGAGACCCAGTACTTC. Amino acids: CASSDGSLGETQYF.

The V call is TRBV19, the J call TRBJ2-2; TRBD2 aligns across 8 bases. CDR3 size: 16 residues. CDR1 and CDR2 (germline): LNHDA, SQIVND (reference sequence). The ends lost 5 bases at V and 6 bases at J; junction bases unmatched: 11. DNA of the CDR3: TGTGCCAGTAGTCCGTCATTAGCGGGGTTGGCCGGGGAGCTGTTTTTT. Encoded protein: CASSPSLAGLAGELFF. The full variable domain, rest sourced from reference TRBV19 and TRBJ2-2, is DGGITQSPKYLFRKEGQNVTLSCEQNLNHDAMYWYRQDPGQGLRLIYYSQIVNDFQKGDIAEGYSVSREKKESFPLTVTSAQKNPTAFYLCASSPSLAGLAGELFFGEGSRLTVL.

The genes are TRBV28 and TRBJ1-3, with D possibly matching TRBD1 (5 bases). Per germline, CDR1 MDHEN and CDR2 SYDVKM. The CDR3 is 12 residues long. V was shortened by 5 bases and J by 16 bases, with 18 bases between the two germline ends. CDR3 DNA: TGTGCCAGCAGTAGCCCCCCAGGGCCCTTTTATTTT. Protein sequence: CASSSPPGPFYF.

Only one count was recorded for this clone. This sequence joins TRBV30 and TRBJ1-2, with 11 bases identical to TRBD1. The CDR3 consists of 13 residues. CDR1 is GTSNPN, CDR2 SVGIG, per germline (reference sequence). Losses at the gene ends were 4 bases for V and 3 bases for J; bases not matched to a gene: 1. In DNA form, the CDR3 reads TGTGCCTGGAAGGGACAGGGGGACTATGGCTACACCTTC. Translation gives CAWKGQGDYGYTF.

The J gene is TRBJ2-1, the V gene TRBV7-2, with no clear D. The V end lost 1 base, the J end lost 7 bases, and 5 bases lay between the germline ends. The germline CDR1 and CDR2 sequences are SGHTA and FQGNSA. This CDR3 has 12 amino acids. As DNA, the CDR3 is TGTGCCAGCAGCTTAGGGTCGAATGAGCAGTTCTTC. Translated, it gives CASSLGSNEQFF.

In this sample, this clone turned up a few times. J is TRBJ2-3 and V is TRBV2; tentatively, D is TRBD2 (6 bases). The CDR3 spans 13 residues. In germline, CDR1 is SNHLY, CDR2 FYNNEI. V gave up 7 bases and J gave up 2 bases, with 10 bases separating them. The CDR3 sequence is CASNQLATDTQYF. The CDR3 bases are TGTGCCAGCAATCAACTAGCCACAGATACGCAGTATTTT.

J is TRBJ2-3 and V is TRBV3-1 (or the pseudogene TRBV3-2), with 8 bases fitting TRBD1. V trimming: 0 bases; J trimming: 9 bases; junction bases outside the gene matches: 11. Germline CDR1 LGHDT, CDR2 YNNKEL (reference sequence). This CDR3 has 16 residues. The CDR3 DNA reads TGTGCCAGCAGCCAAGATCCCCCCGGACAGGGTAGAACGCAGTATTTT. Its protein product is CASSQDPPGQGRTQYF.

This chain links TRBV5-1 with TRBJ1-4; 7 bases are shared with TRBD1. Germline V gene lookup returns CDR1 SGHRS and CDR2 YFSETQ. V lost 5 bases to trimming and J lost 8 bases; unmatched junction nucleotides: 12. CDR3 length: 15 amino acids. The chain's CDR3 is CASRRQGERGEKLFF. CDR3 coding DNA: TGCGCCAGCAGGCGGCAGGGGGAAAGAGGGGAAAAACTGTTTTTT.

This clone came up a few times. The chain links TRBV6-5 to TRBJ1-6, with unresolved D. The CDR3 is 13 amino acids. V lost 8 bases, J lost 14 bases, and 19 bases lay in between. The germline V gene encodes CDR1 MNHEY and CDR2 SVGAGI. CDR3 sequence (DNA): TGTGCCAGCTCCTCGGAGTTAGGGAGAACCCTCCACTTT. Translated, it gives CASSSELGRTLHF.

This clone was recorded a few times. Here the CDR3 DNA reads TGTGCTAGTGGTTTGGCTATCGGGACTACAAGCTACGAGCAGTACTTC. It encodes CASGLAIGTTSYEQYF. This rearrangement joins TRBV12-5 to TRBJ2-7, with TRBD2 identical over 7 bases. V trimming: 1 base; J trimming: 3 bases; junction bases outside the gene matches: 9. The V gene's germline CDR1 is LGHNT and CDR2 FRNRAP. This CDR3 comprises 16 residues.

V gene TRBV15 combines with J gene TRBJ1-2; TRBD1 agrees at 7 bases. Per the germline V gene, CDR1 is LNHNV and CDR2 is YYDKDF (reference sequence). J was trimmed by 6 bases and V by 4 bases; bases with no gene match: 8. The CDR3 extends over 14 amino acids. As DNA, the CDR3 is TGTGCCACCAGCACCCGAATAACAGGGGATGGCTACACCTTC. Translation gives CATSTRITGDGYTF.

This chain uses TRBV5-8 with TRBJ1-5; D gene unclear. V lost 5 bases and J lost 5, with 14 bases in between. Germline CDR1 SGHTS, CDR2 YDEGEE. There are 14 residues in the CDR3. CDR3 DNA sequence: TGTGCCAGCAGGGGATTGGACGGGTATCAGCCCCAGCATTTT. Translating gives CASRGLDGYQPQHF.

The chain couples TRBV25-1 to TRBJ1-2, with D perhaps TRBD1 (5 bases). V shed 3 bases and J shed 7 bases, with 21 bases lying between them. CDR3 length equals 16 residues. CDR1 MGHDK and CDR2 SYGVNS come from the germline V gene. The CDR3 DNA reads TGTGCCAGCAGTGATCTCAGGAGGGGAATGGGAGGTGGCTACACCTTC. The encoded protein is CASSDLRRGMGGGYTF.

The J gene is TRBJ2-7, the V gene TRBV5-1; 8 nucleotides align to TRBD1. The CDR3 covers 17 residues. In germline, CDR1 is SGHRS, CDR2 YFSETQ. The junction had 18 bases not matched to a gene; V was cut back by 4 bases and J by 6 bases. The CDR3 region is CASSQTDPRTGSPEQYF. CDR3 in DNA: TGCGCCAGCAGCCAGACAGATCCCCGGACAGGGAGCCCCGAGCAGTACTTC.

This clone was recorded a few times. The chain has TRBV9 and TRBJ2-1, with D tentatively TRBD1 (5 bases). This CDR3 is built from 11 residues. Germline CDR1 reads SGDLS; CDR2 reads YYNGEE. The V gene lost 3 bases and the J gene lost 9 bases, with 7 bases spanning the gap. CDR3 sequence (DNA): TGTGCCAGCAGCGCAGGGATTGAGCAGTTCTTC. Translation gives CASSAGIEQFF. The variable domain in full, with the rest retrieved from reference TRBV9 and TRBJ2-1, is DSGVTQTPKHLITATGQRVTLRCSPRSGDLSVYWYQQSLDQGLQFLIQYYNGEERAKGNILERFSAQQFPDLHSELNLSSLELGDSALYFCASSAGIEQFFGPGTRLTVL.